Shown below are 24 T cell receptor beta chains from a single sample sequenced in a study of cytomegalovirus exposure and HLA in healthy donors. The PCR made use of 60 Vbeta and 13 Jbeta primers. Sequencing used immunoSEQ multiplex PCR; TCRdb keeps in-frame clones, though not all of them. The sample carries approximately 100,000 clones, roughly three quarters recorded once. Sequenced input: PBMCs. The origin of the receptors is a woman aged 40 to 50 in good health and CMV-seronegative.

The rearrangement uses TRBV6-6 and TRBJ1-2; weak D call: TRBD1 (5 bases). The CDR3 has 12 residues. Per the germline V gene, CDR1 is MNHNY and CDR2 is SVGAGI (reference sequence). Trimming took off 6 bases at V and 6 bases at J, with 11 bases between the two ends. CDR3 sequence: CASRGGDHGYTF. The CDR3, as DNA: TGTGCCAGCAGGGGGGGGGACCATGGCTACACCTTC.

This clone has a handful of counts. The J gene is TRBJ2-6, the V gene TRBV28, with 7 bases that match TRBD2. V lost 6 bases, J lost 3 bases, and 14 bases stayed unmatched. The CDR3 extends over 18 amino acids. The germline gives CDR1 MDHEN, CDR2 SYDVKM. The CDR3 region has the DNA TGTGCCAGCAGCCTTCACGGGGAGGGCCTTTATGGGGCCAACGTCCTGACTTTC. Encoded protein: CASSLHGEGLYGANVLTF.

In DNA, the CDR3 is TGTGCCACCAGCAGACGGGGAAACACTGAAGCTTTCTTT. Translated: CATSRRGNTEAFF. V usage is TRBV15 and J usage is TRBJ1-1; D unresolved. The CDR3 has 13 amino acids. V lost 2 bases, J lost 2 bases, and 6 bases lay in between. Germline CDR1 is LNHNV and CDR2 is YYDKDF (reference sequence).

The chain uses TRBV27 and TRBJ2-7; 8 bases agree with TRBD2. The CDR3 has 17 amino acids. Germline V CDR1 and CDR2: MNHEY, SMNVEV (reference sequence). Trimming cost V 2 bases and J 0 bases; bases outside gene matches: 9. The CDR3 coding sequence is TGTGCCAGCAGTTTACGTAGAACTAGCGGCAGCTCCTACGAGCAGTACTTC. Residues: CASSLRRTSGSSYEQYF.

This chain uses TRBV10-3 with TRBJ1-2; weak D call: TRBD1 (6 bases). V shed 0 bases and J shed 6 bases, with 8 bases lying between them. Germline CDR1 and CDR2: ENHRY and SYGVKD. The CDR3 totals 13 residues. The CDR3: CAISESPGDGYTF. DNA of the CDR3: TGTGCCATCAGTGAGTCGCCAGGGGATGGCTACACCTTC.

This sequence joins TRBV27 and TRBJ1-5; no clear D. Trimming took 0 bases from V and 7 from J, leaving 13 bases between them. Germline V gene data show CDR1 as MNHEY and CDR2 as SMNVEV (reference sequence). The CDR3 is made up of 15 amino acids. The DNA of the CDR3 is TGTGCCAGCAGTTTATCTCGGGGAACTCAACAGCCCCAGCATTTT. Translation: CASSLSRGTQQPQHF.

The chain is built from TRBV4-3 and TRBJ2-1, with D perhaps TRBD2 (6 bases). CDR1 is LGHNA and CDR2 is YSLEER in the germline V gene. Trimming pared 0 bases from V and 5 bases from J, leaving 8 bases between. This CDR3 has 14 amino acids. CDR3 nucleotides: TGCGCCAGCAGCCAAGATCGGGGGAACAATGAGCAGTTCTTC. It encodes CASSQDRGNNEQFF.

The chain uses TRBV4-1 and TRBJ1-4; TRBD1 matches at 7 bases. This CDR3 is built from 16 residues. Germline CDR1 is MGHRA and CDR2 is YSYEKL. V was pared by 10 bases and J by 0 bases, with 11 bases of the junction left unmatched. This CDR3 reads CATRRQGSATNEKLFF. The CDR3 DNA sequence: TGCGCCACCAGAAGACAGGGATCTGCAACTAATGAAAAACTGTTTTTT.

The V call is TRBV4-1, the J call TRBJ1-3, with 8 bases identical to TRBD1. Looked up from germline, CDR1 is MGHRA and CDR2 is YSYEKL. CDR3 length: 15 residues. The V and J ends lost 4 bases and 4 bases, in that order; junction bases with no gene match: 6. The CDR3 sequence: CASSPQGARGNTIYF. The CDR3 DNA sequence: TGCGCCAGCAGCCCCCAGGGGGCGCGAGGAAACACCATATATTTT.

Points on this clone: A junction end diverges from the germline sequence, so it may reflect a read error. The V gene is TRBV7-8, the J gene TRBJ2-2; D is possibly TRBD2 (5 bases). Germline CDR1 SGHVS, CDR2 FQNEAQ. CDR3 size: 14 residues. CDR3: CASSLQGFTGELSF. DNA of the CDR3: TGTGCCAGCAGCTTACAAGGATTCACCGGGGAGCTGTCTTTT.

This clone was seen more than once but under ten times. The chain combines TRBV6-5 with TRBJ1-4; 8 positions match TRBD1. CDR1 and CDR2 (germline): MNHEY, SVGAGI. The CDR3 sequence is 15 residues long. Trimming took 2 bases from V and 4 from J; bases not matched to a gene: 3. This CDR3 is CASSYGDRSNEKLFF. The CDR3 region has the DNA TGTGCCAGCAGTTACGGGGACAGGAGTAATGAAAAACTGTTTTTT.

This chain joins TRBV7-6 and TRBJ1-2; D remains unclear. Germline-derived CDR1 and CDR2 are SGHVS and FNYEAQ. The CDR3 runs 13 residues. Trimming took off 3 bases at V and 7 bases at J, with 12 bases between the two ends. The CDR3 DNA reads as TGTGCCAGCAGCTTGGACCGGGCGGGTGGCTACACCTTC. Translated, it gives CASSLDRAGGYTF. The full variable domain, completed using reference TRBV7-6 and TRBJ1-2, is GAGVSQSPRYKVTKRGQDVALRCDPISGHVSLYWYRQALGQGPEFLTYFNYEAQQDKSGLPNDRFSAERPEGSISTLTIQRTEQRDSAMYRCASSLDRAGGYTFGSGTRLTVV.

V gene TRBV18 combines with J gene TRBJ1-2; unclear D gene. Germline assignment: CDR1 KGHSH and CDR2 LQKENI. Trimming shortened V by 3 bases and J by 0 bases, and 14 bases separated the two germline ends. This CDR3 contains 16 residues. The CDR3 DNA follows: TGTGCCAGCTCACCGGTTCAAGAGGGTACTAACTATGGCTACACCTTC. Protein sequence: CASSPVQEGTNYGYTF.

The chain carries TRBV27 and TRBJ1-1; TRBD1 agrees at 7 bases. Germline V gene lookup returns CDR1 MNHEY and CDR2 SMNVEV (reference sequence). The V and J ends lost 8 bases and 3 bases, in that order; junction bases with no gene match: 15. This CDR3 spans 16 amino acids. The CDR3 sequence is CASGQQGFSGHTEAFF. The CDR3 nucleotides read TGTGCCAGCGGGCAACAGGGGTTTTCGGGTCACACTGAAGCTTTCTTT.

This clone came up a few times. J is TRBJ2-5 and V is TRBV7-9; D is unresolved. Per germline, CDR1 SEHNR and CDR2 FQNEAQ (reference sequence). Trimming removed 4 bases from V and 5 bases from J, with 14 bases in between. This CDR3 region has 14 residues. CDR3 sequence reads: CASSSGLRKETQYF. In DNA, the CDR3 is TGTGCCAGCAGCTCGGGTCTCCGGAAGGAGACCCAGTACTTC.

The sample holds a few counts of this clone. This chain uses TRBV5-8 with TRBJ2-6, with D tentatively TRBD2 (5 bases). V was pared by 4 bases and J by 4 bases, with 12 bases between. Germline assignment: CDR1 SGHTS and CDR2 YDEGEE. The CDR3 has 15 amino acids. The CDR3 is CASSPRWEGANVLTF. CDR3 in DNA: TGTGCCAGCAGCCCCAGATGGGAGGGGGCCAACGTCCTGACTTTC.

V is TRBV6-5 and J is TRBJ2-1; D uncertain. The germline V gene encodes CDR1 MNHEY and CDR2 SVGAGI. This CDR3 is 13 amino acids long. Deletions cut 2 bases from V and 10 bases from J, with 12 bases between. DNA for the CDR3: TGTGCCAGCAGTTACCCTCTTAGAGGAGAGCAGTTCTTC. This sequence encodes CASSYPLRGEQFF.

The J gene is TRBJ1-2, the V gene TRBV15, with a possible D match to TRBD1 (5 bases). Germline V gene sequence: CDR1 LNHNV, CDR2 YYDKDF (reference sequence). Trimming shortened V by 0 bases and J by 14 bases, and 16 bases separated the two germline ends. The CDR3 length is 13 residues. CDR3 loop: CATSRDWGDPHTF. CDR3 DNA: TGTGCCACCAGCAGAGATTGGGGGGACCCTCATACCTTC.

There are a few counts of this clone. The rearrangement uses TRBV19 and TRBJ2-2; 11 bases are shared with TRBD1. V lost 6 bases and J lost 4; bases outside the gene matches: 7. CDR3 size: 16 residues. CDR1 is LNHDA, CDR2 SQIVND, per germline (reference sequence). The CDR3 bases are TGTGCCAGTAGCCGGGACAGGGGGATGAGCACCGGGGAGCTGTTTTTT. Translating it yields CASSRDRGMSTGELFF.

The CDR3 spells CASSLGTPYEQYF. DNA of the CDR3: TGTGCCAGCAGCTTAGGGACACCTTACGAGCAGTACTTC. The chain carries TRBV7-3 and TRBJ2-5; D is perhaps TRBD1 (6 bases). The J call may not be correct, given that the DNA end is closer to TRBJ2-7. Germline CDR1 is SGHTA and CDR2 is FQGTGA. The CDR3 is 13 amino acids.

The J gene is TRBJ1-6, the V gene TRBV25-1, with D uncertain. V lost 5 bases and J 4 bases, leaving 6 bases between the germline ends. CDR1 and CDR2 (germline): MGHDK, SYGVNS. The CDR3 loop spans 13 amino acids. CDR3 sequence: CASSNTYNSPLHF. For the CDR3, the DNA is TGTGCCAGCAGTAACACATATAATTCACCCCTCCACTTT. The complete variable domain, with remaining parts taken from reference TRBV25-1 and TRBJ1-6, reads EADIYQTPRYLVIGTGKKITLECSQTMGHDKMYWYQQDPGMELHLIHYSYGVNSTEKGDLSSESTVSRIRTEHFPLTLESARPSHTSQYLCASSNTYNSPLHFGNGTRLTVT.

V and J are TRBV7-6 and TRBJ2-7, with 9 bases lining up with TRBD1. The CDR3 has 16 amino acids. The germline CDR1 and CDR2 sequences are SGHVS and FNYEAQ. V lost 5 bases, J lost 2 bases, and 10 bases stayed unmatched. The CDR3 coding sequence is TGTGCCAGCAGCCCGTCAAGGACAGGGGCCCCCTACGAGCAGTACTTC. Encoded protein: CASSPSRTGAPYEQYF.

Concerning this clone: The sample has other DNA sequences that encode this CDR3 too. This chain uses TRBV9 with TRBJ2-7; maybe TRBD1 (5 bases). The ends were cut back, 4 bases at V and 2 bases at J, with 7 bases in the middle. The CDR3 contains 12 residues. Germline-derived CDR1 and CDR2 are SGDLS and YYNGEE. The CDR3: CASSPGTYEQYF. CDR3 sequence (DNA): TGTGCCAGCAGCCCAGGGACCTACGAGCAGTACTTC. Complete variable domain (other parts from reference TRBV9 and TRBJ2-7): DSGVTQTPKHLITATGQRVTLRCSPRSGDLSVYWYQQSLDQGLQFLIQYYNGEERAKGNILERFSAQQFPDLHSELNLSSLELGDSALYFCASSPGTYEQYFGPGTRLTVT.

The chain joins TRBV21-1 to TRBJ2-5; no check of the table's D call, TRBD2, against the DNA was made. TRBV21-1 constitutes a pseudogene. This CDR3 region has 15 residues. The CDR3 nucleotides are TGTGCCAGCAGTAAGGTCGGGGAAATCCAAGAGACCCAGTACTTC. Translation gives CASSKVGEIQETQYF.